The rows below give T cell receptor beta chains drawn from one sample of a study of blood T cell repertoires in COVID-19. The table came from immunoSEQ multiplex PCR; TCRdb's copy has only in-frame clones and leaves some out. The table shows 81,000 or so clones, with over 75% occurring only once. Sequencing used peripheral blood. The receptors shown here come from a man between 70 and 80 years old with active or convalescent COVID-19. The CDR3 runs from the conserved cysteine through the conserved F or W. The order of the fields is J gene, V gene, clone size, D gene, CDR3 DNA, CDR3 protein. A D gene is named only where the DNA matches it firmly. Some rows mark clone size as missing; the rest say once, few, many or name a class of expanded clone.

>TRBJ1-3|TRBV14|-|-
TGTGCCGAATGGTGGGGAGTTCTCGGAAACACCATATATTTT
CAEWWGVLGNTIYF
>TRBJ1-6|TRBV5-4|-|TRBD1
TGTGCCAGCAGCGCCGGGACAGGGGGATACTCACCCCTCCACTTT
CASSAGTGGYSPLHF
>TRBJ2-7|TRBV2|-|-
TGTGCCAGCAGTGAAGCCTGGAGTTCCTACGAGCAGTACTTC
CASSEAWSSYEQYF
>TRBJ1-3|TRBV4-2|few|-
TGTGCCAGCAGCCGAGGGTCAACATGGCCGTTTGGAAACACCATATATTTT
CASSRGSTWPFGNTIYF
>TRBJ2-5|TRBV7-2|-|-
TGTGCCAGCAGCTCCCGCTTCGAGGGTGAGACCCAGTACTTC
CASSSRFEGETQYF
>TRBJ2-1|TRBV25-1|-|-
TGTGCCAGCAGTGACCTAACTACTAGCTCCTACAATGAGCAGTTCTTC
CASSDLTTSSYNEQFF
>TRBJ1-1|TRBV7-6|few|-
TGTGCCAGCAGCTTAGTCCTGCGGGGAGGTACTGAAGCTTTCTTT
CASSLVLRGGTEAFF
>TRBJ2-7|TRBV5-1|few|TRBD2
TGCGCCAGCAGCTGGACAGCGGGGGGAGCCTACGAGCAGTACTTC
CASSWTAGGAYEQYF
>TRBJ2-5|TRBV21-1|-|-
TGTGCCAGCACGTTACCCAGGGAGGCGTGTGAGACCCAGTACTTC
CASTLPREACETQYF
>TRBJ1-1|TRBV14|-|-
TGTGCCAGCAGCCATCCCACGACTGGGGAGGTTGAAGCTTTCTTT
CASSHPTTGEVEAFF
>TRBJ1-2|TRBV5-6|-|TRBD1
TGTGCCAGCGGCGGACAGGCTAACTATGGCTACACCTTC
CASGGQANYGYTF
>TRBJ2-3|TRBV7-9|-|-
TGTGCCAGCAGCTTAGCGGTTGAGCCCCGGGGGACAGATACGCAGTATTTT
CASSLAVEPRGTDTQYF
>TRBJ1-4|TRBV18|-|TRBD1
TGTGCCAGCTCTTCCCCGGGACAGGGAAATGAAAAACTGTTTTTT
CASSSPGQGNEKLFF
>TRBJ1-5|TRBV27|-|TRBD1
TGTGCCAGCAGTACCGGGACAGGGGGCGGTCAGCCCCAGCATTTT
CASSTGTGGGQPQHF
>TRBJ1-1|TRBV2|few|-
TGTGCCAGCAGTCGGACAGTAAACACTGAAGCTTTCTTT
CASSRTVNTEAFF
>TRBJ1-4|TRBV6-1|-|TRBD1
TGTGCCAGCAGTGAACAGCTTTCTGGGACAGGGGAGAAACTGTTTTTT
CASSEQLSGTGEKLFF
>TRBJ2-1|TRBV2|-|TRBD1
TGTGCCAGCAGCCCTAGACAGGGCCTAAACAATGAGCAGTTCTTC
CASSPRQGLNNEQFF
>TRBJ2-3|TRBV15|once|TRBD2
TGTGCCACCAGCAGAGATCTCCGCGGGGGTACAGATACGCAGTATTTT
CATSRDLRGGTDTQYF
>TRBJ1-2|TRBV29-1|-|-
TGCAGCGTTGAGCAGGGCGGCTATGGCTACACCTTC
CSVEQGGYGYTF
>TRBJ1-2|TRBV3-1/TRBV3-2|-|-
TGTGCCAGCAGCCAAGTCAGGGGATCTAACTATGGCTACACCTTC
CASSQVRGSNYGYTF
>TRBJ1-2|TRBV6-5|-|TRBD1
TGTGCCAGCAGGGAGGACAGGGAGGGTGGCTACACCTTC
CASREDREGGYTF
>TRBJ2-1|TRBV5-4|-|TRBD2
TGTGCCAGCAGCCCCGGGAGGAGATCGAATGAGCAGTTCTTC
CASSPGRRSNEQFF
>TRBJ2-7|TRBV7-2|-|-
TGTGCCAGCAGCCCTCGGGCAGGGGACGAGCAGTACTTC
CASSPRAGDEQYF
>TRBJ1-4|TRBV27|-|TRBD1
TGTGCCAGCAGTTTAACAGGGGCAGCAACTAATGAAAAACTGTTTTTT
CASSLTGAATNEKLFF
>TRBJ1-3|TRBV27|-|-
TGTGCCAGCAAACAAACAGGAAGCCTCTCTGGAAACACCATATATTTT
CASKQTGSLSGNTIYF
>TRBJ1-1|TRBV15|-|-
TGTGCCACCAGCAGAGGGGTGGGGTCACGAAGAGGGTTAACTGAAGCTTTCTTT
CATSRGVGSRRGLTEAFF
>TRBJ2-1|TRBV28|-|TRBD2
TGTGCCAGCACCAACTGGATGGGGGGGGCCTACAATGAGCAGTTCTTC
CASTNWMGGAYNEQFF
>TRBJ2-7|TRBV19|-|TRBD2
TGTGCCAGCTCTTTTACGCGGGGGGTGGATACCTACGAGCAGTACTTC
CASSFTRGVDTYEQYF
>TRBJ2-7|TRBV7-9|-|TRBD2
TGTGCCAGCAGCTTCTCGACTAGCGGGGGGTTCGACGAGCAGTACTTC
CASSFSTSGGFDEQYF
>TRBJ2-1|TRBV7-2|-|TRBD2
TGTGCCAGCAGCTCCCGGACTAGCGGGCACTACAATGAGCAGTTCTTC
CASSSRTSGHYNEQFF
>TRBJ2-1|TRBV6-2/TRBV6-3|few|-
TGTGCCAGCAGTTACCCCCTAATTGGGCAGTTCTTC
CASSYPLIGQFF
>TRBJ1-2|TRBV9|-|-
TGTGCCAGCAGCGTAGTCTCTGGCTACACCTTC
CASSVVSGYTF
>TRBJ2-4|TRBV2|-|TRBD1
TGTGCCAGCAGTGAAATGGGACAGGGTGATGGCATTCAGTACTTC
CASSEMGQGDGIQYF
>TRBJ1-4|TRBV4-2|-|TRBD1
TGTGCCAGCAGCCAAACAGGGGGTAATGAAAAACTGTTTTTT
CASSQTGGNEKLFF
>TRBJ1-2|TRBV19|-|TRBD1
TGTGCCAGTAGTACCAAAGGGACAGCCTGGCATGGCTACACCTTC
CASSTKGTAWHGYTF
>TRBJ2-3|TRBV28|-|TRBD1
TGTGCCAGCAGTTTATGGGGACAGGGTGGAGCAGATACGCAGTATTTT
CASSLWGQGGADTQYF
>TRBJ2-5|TRBV7-2|-|TRBD2
TGTGCCAGCAGCTCCCTGTTGACTAGCGGGGGGCGGGAGACCCAGTACTTC
CASSSLLTSGGRETQYF
>TRBJ2-1|TRBV5-1|-|TRBD1
TGCGCCAGCAGCATCACACCCGGGACAGGGGGCAGGAATGAGCAGTTCTTC
CASSITPGTGGRNEQFF
>TRBJ2-1|TRBV7-6|-|TRBD2
TGTGCCAGCAGCTTAGGTAGCGGGGGCCCTCTCAATGAGCAGTTCTTC
CASSLGSGGPLNEQFF
>TRBJ2-5|TRBV24-1|-|-
TGTGCCACCAGTGGGGGTACGACAGGGAGGCAAGAGACCCAGTACTTC
CATSGGTTGRQETQYF
>TRBJ2-7|TRBV3-1/TRBV3-2|-|TRBD2
TGTGCCAGCAGCCAACCAGCGGGGGGCTCCTACGAGCAGTACTTC
CASSQPAGGSYEQYF
>TRBJ1-1|TRBV7-8|once|TRBD1
TGTGCCAGCAGCCCATTCGTCCCCGGACAGGGAGTGTGGACTGAAGCTTTCTTT
CASSPFVPGQGVWTEAFF
>TRBJ2-1|TRBV18|once|-
TGTGCCAGCTCACTGAGCGGCCCCTACAATGAGCAGTTCTTC
CASSLSGPYNEQFF
>TRBJ2-3|TRBV7-2|-|-
TGTGCCAGCAGCTTAGTAGTCAACAGGAAGACAGATACGCAGTATTTT
CASSLVVNRKTDTQYF
>TRBJ1-2|TRBV3-1/TRBV3-2|-|-
TGTGCCAGCAGCCAAGTCCTGCGAAGCCCCAACTATGGCTACACCTTC
CASSQVLRSPNYGYTF
>TRBJ2-6|TRBV6-1|-|TRBD2
TGTGCCAGCAGTGGGAGGGGCGGGGGGTTCCGCTCTGGGGCCAACGTCCTGACTTTC
CASSGRGGGFRSGANVLTF
>TRBJ1-2|TRBV19|-|TRBD1
TGTGCCAGTAGTAGGGGGACAGGCACCCGCGCCTATGGCTACACCTTC
CASSRGTGTRAYGYTF
>TRBJ1-2|TRBV19|-|-
TGTGCCAGTAGTTGGAACGCAGGGAGCGGGAATGGCTACACCTTC
CASSWNAGSGNGYTF
>TRBJ2-2|TRBV5-1|-|TRBD1
TGCGCCAGCAGCCCCGGGACAGGGTTATCCGGGGAGCTGTTTTTT
CASSPGTGLSGELFF